This entry lists 13 T cell receptor beta chains sequenced from one sample in a study of blood T cell repertoires in COVID-19. TCRdb's copy holds only in-frame clones and misses some; the assay was immunoSEQ multiplex PCR. The sample includes 200,000 or so clones, less than 90% of them seen just once. Source material: peripheral blood. The receptors come from a man in his 70s with active or convalescent COVID-19.

The CDR3 here is CATSDTRQGNQPQHF. CDR3 nucleotide sequence: TGTGCCACCAGTGATACCCGACAGGGTAATCAGCCCCAGCATTTT. The chain couples TRBV24-1 to TRBJ1-5; 7 positions agree with TRBD1. There are 15 residues in the CDR3. Germline trimming cut 3 bases from V and 4 bases from J; bases unmatched to any gene: 5. CDR1 and CDR2 (germline): KGHDR, SFDVKD.

The chain employs TRBV6-2 or TRBV6-3 and TRBJ1-2, with 9 positions matching TRBD1. CDR3 size: 13 residues. V was clipped by 0 bases and J by 8 bases; unmatched bases: 1. Germline values: CDR1 MNHEY, CDR2 SVGEGT. CDR3 region: CASSYSTGGGYTF. DNA for the CDR3: TGTGCCAGCAGTTACTCGACAGGGGGAGGCTACACCTTC.

The V call is TRBV27, the J call TRBJ2-3, with D possibly being TRBD2 (6 bases). V was trimmed by 8 bases and J by 1 base, leaving 7 bases between them. Per germline, CDR1 MNHEY and CDR2 SMNVEV (reference sequence). The CDR3 is 12 residues long. The CDR3 nucleotides are TGTGCCAGCGGAGGGGGCACAGATACGCAGTATTTT. Translation: CASGGGTDTQYF.

The chain combines TRBV18 with TRBJ2-7, with 8 bases identical to TRBD1. The CDR3 loop spans 13 amino acids. Germline V lookup: CDR1 KGHSH, CDR2 LQKENI. The trim removed 6 bases at V and 3 bases at J, leaving 4 bases unmatched. CDR3 nucleotide sequence: TGTGCCAGCTCGCGGGACAGGAGCTACGAGCAGTACTTC. It specifies CASSRDRSYEQYF. The full variable domain, its missing parts supplied by reference TRBV18 and TRBJ2-7, is NAGVMQNPRHLVRRRGQEARLRCSPMKGHSHVYWYRQLPEEGLKFMVYLQKENIIDESGMPKERFSAEFPKEGPSILRIQQVVRGDSAAYFCASSRDRSYEQYFGPGTRLTVT.

This clone has just one count. The rearrangement joins TRBV10-3 to TRBJ1-3; the match to TRBD1 covers 10 bases. Germline loops: CDR1 ENHRY, CDR2 SYGVKD. Germline trimming cut 10 bases from V and 4 bases from J; bases unmatched to any gene: 4. The CDR3 has 13 amino acids. CDR3 nucleotides: TGTGCCACCGGGACAGGGGAAGGAAACACCATATATTTT. It codes for CATGTGEGNTIYF.

The chain is built from TRBV4-3 and TRBJ1-1; the D is unclear. The CDR3 has 14 residues. CDR1 is LGHNA, CDR2 YSLEER, per germline. Trimming shortened V by 3 bases and J by 5 bases, and 13 bases separated the two germline ends. The CDR3 reads CASSQLPRETEAFF. The CDR3 DNA follows: TGCGCCAGCAGCCAGCTCCCGAGGGAGACTGAAGCTTTCTTT.

The V call is TRBV7-2, the J call TRBJ2-4; weak D call: TRBD2 (6 bases). Trimming took 1 base from V and 7 from J, leaving 14 bases between them. Germline CDR1 reads SGHTA; CDR2 reads FQGNSA. The CDR3 covers 15 residues. The CDR3 nucleotides are TGTGCCAGCAGCTTAGGGACTACCCAATTCAACATTCAGTACTTC. Its protein product is CASSLGTTQFNIQYF.

This chain joins TRBV7-9 and TRBJ1-1; 11 nucleotides line up with TRBD1. Unmatched junction bases numbered 8, after V lost 5 bases and J lost 0 bases. Germline V gene sequence: CDR1 SEHNR, CDR2 FQNEAQ (reference sequence). The CDR3 length is 17 residues. The CDR3 bases are TGTGCCAGCAGCCACGGACAGGGGGCCGGGATGAACACTGAAGCTTTCTTT. Translation gives CASSHGQGAGMNTEAFF. The full variable domain, its missing parts supplied by reference TRBV7-9 and TRBJ1-1, is DTGVSQNPRHKITKRGQNVTFRCDPISEHNRLYWYRQTLGQGPEFLTYFQNEAQLEKSRLLSDRFSAERPKGSFSTLEIQRTEQGDSAMYLCASSHGQGAGMNTEAFFGQGTRLTVV.

V usage is TRBV4-2 and J usage is TRBJ2-3; 7 positions match TRBD2. The CDR3 consists of 15 residues. Germline CDR1 LGHNA, CDR2 YNFKEQ. V dropped 4 bases and J dropped 0; count of bases not matched to a gene: 4. This CDR3 is CASSLSGSSTDTQYF. The CDR3 nucleotides read TGTGCCAGCAGCCTTAGCGGGTCTAGCACAGATACGCAGTATTTT.

The DNA of the CDR3 is TGCGCCAGCAGCCAAGATGGGACAGGGGACGGCTATGGCTACACCTTC. It encodes CASSQDGTGDGYGYTF. This rearrangement joins TRBV4-3 to TRBJ1-2, with TRBD1 matching 10 bases. V was pared by 0 bases and J by 4 bases, with 5 bases of the junction left unmatched. This CDR3 region has 16 residues. CDR1 and CDR2 from the germline V gene are LGHNA and YSLEER.

The J gene is TRBJ2-3, the V gene TRBV6-5; no clear D gene. The CDR3 spans 14 residues. The germline V and J ends were trimmed by 0 bases and 0 bases, with 4 bases remaining between them. Germline V gene lookup returns CDR1 MNHEY and CDR2 SVGAGI. The CDR3 is CASSYSPSTDTQYF. The CDR3 region has the DNA TGTGCCAGCAGTTACTCTCCAAGCACAGATACGCAGTATTTT.

This sequence joins TRBV9 and TRBJ1-2, with 7 bases matching TRBD1. The CDR3 runs to 16 residues. Losses at the gene ends were 3 bases for V and 7 bases for J; bases not matched to a gene: 15. Per the germline V gene, CDR1 is SGDLS and CDR2 is YYNGEE. CDR3 amino acids: CASSATGTSRIGGYTF. The CDR3 region has the DNA TGTGCCAGCAGCGCGACAGGGACTTCTAGGATCGGTGGCTACACCTTC.

This chain links TRBV10-2 with TRBJ1-4; possible D gene TRBD1, 6 bases. V lost 6 bases and J lost 4, with 9 bases in between. The CDR3 length is 13 residues. From germline, CDR1 is WSHSY and CDR2 SAAADI. The CDR3 loop reads CASRTDSNEKLFF. CDR3 DNA: TGCGCCAGCAGAACGGACAGTAATGAAAAACTGTTTTTT.